These 32 T cell receptor beta chains were sequenced from one sample in a study of blood T cells in healthy people across ages. Alongside a J-beta primer mix, a sample-barcoded 5' primer served in a second PCR lasting roughly 7 to 11 cycles. TCRdb reprocessed the 5' RACE reads with MiXCR, giving one entry per CDR3 protein. The repertoire holds about 780,000 distinct CDR3 sequences, with 62% as singletons. Sequencing used blood. The receptors originated from a young man in good health.

The chain links TRBV6-1 to TRBJ2-5; tentatively, D is TRBD1 or TRBD2 (6 bases each). Trimming left V 4 bases short and J 3 bases short, with 15 bases between. Germline CDR1 is MNHNS and CDR2 is SASEGT. CDR3 length: 15 residues. CDR3 nucleotides: TGTGCCAGCAGTGTTGGAGGGGGTGGAAAAGAGACCCAGTACTTC. This codes for CASSVGGGGKETQYF.

V gene TRBV15 combines with J gene TRBJ2-7; TRBD2 matches at 7 bases. The V and J ends lost 3 bases and 0 bases, in that order; junction bases with no gene match: 5. Germline values: CDR1 LNHNV, CDR2 YYDKDF (reference sequence). CDR3 length: 15 residues. The DNA of the CDR3 is TGTGCCACCAGCAGCTGGGAGGGGTCCTCCTACGAGCAGTACTTC. Encoded protein: CATSSWEGSSYEQYF.

A note on this clonotype: An end of the junction does not agree with germline; a read error may underlie this. The J gene is TRBJ2-1, the V gene TRBV29-1, with 9 nucleotides matching TRBD2. CDR3 length: 14 amino acids. CDR1 and CDR2 from the germline V gene are SQVTM and ANQGSEA. CDR3 DNA sequence: TGCACCACAAAAAGCGGGGGGCCCTACAATGGGCAGTTCTTC. It translates to CTTKSGGPYNGQFF.

Only a few counts were recorded for this clonotype. V and J are TRBV29-1 and TRBJ2-1; D is tentatively TRBD1 or TRBD2 (5 bases each). CDR3 length: 12 residues. The V and J ends lost 3 bases and 10 bases respectively, with 13 bases between them. Germline loops: CDR1 SQVTM, CDR2 ANQGSEA. The CDR3 coding sequence is TGCAGCGTTGACCCGGGTGGGGGAGAGCAGTTCTTC. The encoded protein is CSVDPGGGEQFF.

The V gene is TRBV9, the J gene TRBJ2-1; 10 positions match TRBD1. Looked up from germline, CDR1 is SGDLS and CDR2 is YYNGEE. CDR3 length: 15 residues. The ends lost 3 bases at V and 3 bases at J; junction bases unmatched: 3. The CDR3 is CASSGRDRGYNEQFF. CDR3 nucleotide sequence: TGTGCCAGCAGCGGCCGGGACAGGGGCTACAATGAGCAGTTCTTC.

This sequence joins TRBV6-5 and TRBJ2-1, with unresolved D. CDR3 length equals 13 residues. Germline V CDR1 and CDR2: MNHEY, SVGAGI. The germline V and J ends were trimmed by 6 bases and 2 bases, with 8 bases remaining between them. The CDR3 DNA reads as TGTGCCAGCAGCTGGAGCCCCTACAATGAGCAGTTCTTC. It is translated as CASSWSPYNEQFF.

The CDR3 region is CSASIGGRGVEDTQYF. The DNA of the CDR3 is TGCAGTGCTAGTATCGGGGGAAGGGGGGTTGAGGATACGCAGTATTTT. This chain connects TRBV20-1 to TRBJ2-3; the D call may be TRBD1 or TRBD2 (6 bases each). The V and J ends lost 3 bases and 6 bases respectively, with 22 bases between them. CDR1 is DFQATT and CDR2 is SNEGSKA in the germline V gene (reference sequence). There are 16 residues in the CDR3.

CDR3 nucleotides: TGTGCCAGCAGTTTATACAGCGGGGTAATTGGTGAGACCCAGTACTTC. Translated, it gives CASSLYSGVIGETQYF. V usage is TRBV28 and J usage is TRBJ2-5, with 7 bases identical to TRBD2. V lost 1 base to trimming and J lost 5 bases; unmatched junction nucleotides: 10. Germline V gives CDR1 MDHEN, CDR2 SYDVKM. CDR3 length: 16 amino acids.

The chain has TRBV10-3 and TRBJ1-6; 10 positions agree with TRBD1. Germline CDR1 ENHRY, CDR2 SYGVKD. Losses at the gene ends were 6 bases for V and 10 bases for J; bases not matched to a gene: 9. This CDR3 has 15 amino acids. CDR3 amino acids: CAIRTQDRGESPLHF. The CDR3 nucleotides are TGTGCCATCAGGACCCAGGACAGGGGGGAGTCACCCCTCCACTTT.

J is TRBJ2-5 and V is TRBV6-5; TRBD2 agrees at 15 bases. Germline V gene data show CDR1 as MNHEY and CDR2 as SVGAGI. V shed 3 bases, J shed 3 bases, and the junction held 5 bases outside the gene matches. The CDR3 covers 17 residues. The CDR3 nucleotides are TGTGCCAGCAGTTATCAAGGACTAGCGGGGGGGAAAGAGACCCAGTACTTC. As protein: CASSYQGLAGGKETQYF.

The chain employs TRBV12-3 or TRBV12-4 and TRBJ2-1, with D perhaps TRBD2 (6 bases). Trimming stripped 5 bases from V and 9 bases from J, with 23 bases between. This CDR3 is built from 16 residues. CDR3 region: CASSPRGDHGSGEQFF. The CDR3 region has the DNA TGTGCCAGCAGTCCCCGGGGTGACCACGGGAGCGGTGAGCAGTTCTTC.

V is TRBV4-2 and J is TRBJ2-4; a weak D match, TRBD1 (6 bases). The end of the DNA fits TRBJ2-7 better, so the J call may be wrong. The CDR3 has 14 residues. Germline V gene sequence: CDR1 LGHNA, CDR2 YNFKEQ. This CDR3 is CASSKTQGSYEQYF. The CDR3 region has the DNA TGTGCCAGCAGCAAAACACAGGGTAGCTACGAGCAGTACTTC.

The chain joins TRBV12-1 to TRBJ2-7; the DNA was not used to check the table's D call, TRBD2. TRBV12-1 is annotated as a pseudogene. The CDR3 has 15 residues. CDR3 coding DNA: TGTGCCAGCAGCGCCCCGCGGGACGGATCCTACGAGCAGTACTTC. Protein sequence: CASSAPRDGSYEQYF.

V gene TRBV7-9 combines with J gene TRBJ2-7, with D perhaps TRBD1 (6 bases). Trimming removed 7 bases from V and 0 bases from J, with 16 bases in between. There are 15 residues in the CDR3. Germline assignment: CDR1 SEHNR and CDR2 FQNEAQ (reference sequence). This CDR3 is CASTSRTGSSYEQYF. The DNA of the CDR3 is TGTGCCAGCACCTCCCGAACAGGGAGCTCCTACGAGCAGTACTTC. The entire variable domain, with the rest obtained from reference TRBV7-9 and TRBJ2-7, is as follows: DTGVSQNPRHKITKRGQNVTFRCDPISEHNRLYWYRQTLGQGPEFLTYFQNEAQLEKSRLLSDRFSAERPKGSFSTLEIQRTEQGDSAMYLCASTSRTGSSYEQYFGPGTRLTVT.

This rearrangement joins TRBV6-1 to TRBJ2-1; D not resolved. V shed 5 bases and J shed 5 bases, with 34 bases lying between them. Germline CDR1 MNHNS, CDR2 SASEGT. The CDR3 contains 21 residues. The CDR3 coding sequence is TGTGCCAGCAGTCTTACCCGAAACTTACGGAACCCCGAAGGAGAAAACAATGAGCAGTTCTTC. It is translated as CASSLTRNLRNPEGENNEQFF.

CDR3 DNA: TGTGCCAGCAGTTTGTCGGGACAGGAGCAGTTCTTC. Its translation is CASSLSGQEQFF. The chain recombines TRBV28 with TRBJ2-1, with 7 bases identical to TRBD1. With V trimmed by 3 bases and J by 10 bases, 3 bases remained unmatched. Germline lookup yields CDR1 MDHEN and CDR2 SYDVKM. The CDR3 consists of 12 residues.

The table lists this clonotype with a few counts. The chain couples TRBV28 to TRBJ2-7, with 7 bases matching TRBD1. Germline-derived CDR1 and CDR2 are MDHEN and SYDVKM. The length of the CDR3 is 15 residues. J was trimmed by 1 base and V by 6 bases; bases with no gene match: 9. In nucleotides, the CDR3 is TGTGCCAGCAGAGATTCCCCGGGACAGTCCTACGAGCAGTACTTC. It specifies CASRDSPGQSYEQYF.

The J gene is TRBJ2-1, the V gene TRBV29-1; 9 bases are a match to TRBD1. CDR1 and CDR2 (germline): SQVTM, ANQGSEA. Germline trimming cut 3 bases from V and 5 bases from J; bases unmatched to any gene: 11. The CDR3 is 16 residues long. This CDR3 reads CSVDDLRTGANNEQFF. CDR3 DNA sequence: TGCAGCGTTGATGATTTAAGGACAGGGGCGAACAATGAGCAGTTCTTC.

The J gene is TRBJ2-3, the V gene TRBV7-2; TRBD2 matches at 12 bases. The CDR3 extends over 18 amino acids. Germline assignment: CDR1 SGHTA and CDR2 FQGNSA. V trimming: 1 base; J trimming: 2 bases; junction bases outside the gene matches: 7. CDR3 sequence reads: CASSLGTSGEILTDTQYF. The CDR3 DNA is TGTGCCAGCAGCTTAGGGACTAGCGGGGAAATCCTCACAGATACGCAGTATTTT.

The sample holds a few counts of this clonotype. Its ends do not fully match the called genes, so a read error is possible. V gene TRBV7-9 combines with J gene TRBJ1-5, with D maybe TRBD1 (6 bases). Germline V lookup: CDR1 SEHNR, CDR2 FQNEAQ (reference sequence). The CDR3 has 14 amino acids. The DNA for the CDR3 is TGTGCCAGCAGTTTAGGGGGGCTGAATCAGCCCCAGCATTTT. Protein sequence: CASSLGGLNQPQHF.

The rearrangement uses TRBV5-1 and TRBJ2-1; 11 nucleotides align to TRBD2. CDR1 is SGHRS and CDR2 is YFSETQ in the germline V gene. The V and J ends lost 0 bases and 0 bases, in that order; junction bases with no gene match: 2. This CDR3 region has 17 residues. CDR3 residues: CASSLGLAGHSYNEQFF. Here the CDR3 DNA reads TGCGCCAGCAGCTTGGGACTAGCGGGGCACTCCTACAATGAGCAGTTCTTC. Drawing the rest from reference TRBV5-1 and TRBJ2-1, the complete variable domain is KAGVTQTPRYLIKTRGQQVTLSCSPISGHRSVSWYQQTPGQGLQFLFEYFSETQRNKGNFPGRFSGRQFSNSRSEMNVSTLELGDSALYLCASSLGLAGHSYNEQFFGPGTRLTVL.

In its sample, this clonotype was seen a few times. This chain connects TRBV29-1 to TRBJ1-2, with D possibly matching TRBD1 (5 bases). The V gene lost 6 bases and the J gene lost 4 bases, with 9 bases spanning the gap. This CDR3 has 11 amino acids. Germline CDR1 reads SQVTM; CDR2 reads ANQGSEA. The CDR3 DNA is TGCAGCGTGGGGGACGTCTATGGCTACACCTTC. This translates into CSVGDVYGYTF.

The V gene is TRBV6-7, the J gene TRBJ2-7; D perhaps matches TRBD2 (7 bases). TRBV6-7 is an ORF, and what it does is uncertain. The V end lost 0 bases, the J end lost 0 bases, and 15 bases lay between the germline ends. The CDR3 contains 17 residues. Here the CDR3 DNA reads TGTGCCAGCAGTTACTCGAATTTCGGGGGGCCCTCCTACGAGCAGTACTTC. Amino acid sequence: CASSYSNFGGPSYEQYF.

The rearrangement links TRBV12-3 or TRBV12-4 to TRBJ1-1; TRBD1 is a possible D gene (6 bases). The CDR3 is 13 amino acids. V lost 6 bases to trimming and J lost 4 bases, with 12 bases between them. CDR3 sequence: CASRSTGITEAFF. The CDR3 bases are TGTGCCAGCAGGTCTACAGGGATCACTGAAGCTTTCTTT.

This clonotype came up once. The gene calls are TRBV7-9 and TRBJ2-6, with TRBD2 matching over 8 bases. CDR1 and CDR2 from the germline V gene are SEHNR and FQNEAQ (reference sequence). The CDR3 totals 20 residues. The V gene end was trimmed by 7 bases and the J gene end by 1 base; junction bases not matched to a gene: 18. The CDR3, as DNA: TGTGCCAGCACCACCGGCGGGGGGCGCTCCGTGGATTCTGGGGCCAACGTCCTGACTTTC. Translated, it gives CASTTGGGRSVDSGANVLTF. The full variable domain, in which reference TRBV7-9 and TRBJ2-6 provide the parts outside the CDR3, is DTGVSQNPRHKITKRGQNVTFRCDPISEHNRLYWYRQTLGQGPEFLTYFQNEAQLEKSRLLSDRFSAERPKGSFSTLEIQRTEQGDSAMYLCASTTGGGRSVDSGANVLTFGAGSRLTVL.

The chain carries TRBV20-1 and TRBJ2-1; 8 bases are shared with TRBD2. Per germline, CDR1 DFQATT and CDR2 SNEGSKA (reference sequence). CDR3 size: 15 residues. The ends lost 0 bases at V and 3 bases at J; junction bases unmatched: 4. The CDR3 region is CSARDKAGVYNEQFF. The CDR3 DNA reads TGCAGTGCTAGAGATAAAGCGGGGGTCTACAATGAGCAGTTCTTC.

The J gene is TRBJ1-4, the V gene TRBV12-3 or TRBV12-4; TRBD1 matches 8 bases. This CDR3 is built from 15 residues. The ends lost 4 bases at V and 5 bases at J; junction bases unmatched: 6. CDR3 nucleotides: TGTGCCAGCAGTTCCAGGGGGCAACCCAATGAAAAACTGTTTTTT. Its translation: CASSSRGQPNEKLFF.

V is TRBV6-2 or TRBV6-3 and J is TRBJ2-4, with 10 positions matching TRBD2. The J call could be wrong; TRBJ2-7 is a better fit for the DNA end. Germline CDR1 reads MNHEY; CDR2 reads SVGEGT. The CDR3 covers 15 residues. The CDR3 region is CASSYSRTSGGEQYF. For the CDR3, the DNA is TGTGCCAGCAGTTACTCGAGGACTAGCGGCGGCGAGCAGTACTTC.

The chain couples TRBV20-1 to TRBJ1-2, with D tentatively TRBD1 (6 bases). Germline V gene lookup returns CDR1 DFQATT and CDR2 SNEGSKA (reference sequence). The CDR3 has 13 residues. V gave up 4 bases and J gave up 3 bases, with 12 bases separating them. CDR3 DNA: TGCAGTGCTAAACAGGGTCGGGACTATGGCTACACCTTC. Protein: CSAKQGRDYGYTF.

The chain uses TRBV3-1 and TRBJ2-5, with 7 bases lining up with TRBD1. The tail of the sequence fits TRBJ2-7 better, so the J call may be wrong. CDR3 length equals 15 residues. CDR1 and CDR2 (germline): LGHDT, YNNKEL (reference sequence). This CDR3 reads CASSQLSTGAYEQYF. Written as DNA, the CDR3 is TGTGCCAGCAGCCAATTGTCCACAGGGGCTTACGAGCAGTACTTC.

The chain carries TRBV11-2 and TRBJ2-5, with D unresolved. Between the trimmed V and J ends, which lost 1 base and 2 bases, there was a span of 11 bases. This CDR3 region has 15 residues. Looked up from germline, CDR1 is SGHAT and CDR2 is FQNNGV. The CDR3 DNA reads as TGTGCCAGCAGCTTAGGCGGTACGATACAAGAGACCCAGTACTTC. Protein product: CASSLGGTIQETQYF.

The J gene is TRBJ2-1, the V gene TRBV12-3 or TRBV12-4, with 9 bases identical to TRBD2. CDR3 size: 18 residues. J gave up 7 bases and V 6 bases, and 19 bases lay outside the gene matches. CDR3 protein: CASSRPSGLALEWNEQFF. The CDR3 DNA sequence: TGTGCCAGCAGCAGACCATCGGGACTAGCCCTCGAATGGAATGAGCAGTTCTTC.